This T cell receptor beta chain came from a study of Graves' ophthalmopathy and Graves' hyperthyroidism. Study findings and constraints: As the model predicted ophthalmopathy progression, it achieved a sensitivity of 70.59% and a specificity of about 72%.

Concerning this clonotype itself: Its antigen remains unidentified.

Lactation, pregnancy, uncontrolled infections and other autoimmune diseases were all grounds for excluding patients. Sampling approximately 10 ml of fresh peripheral blood provided the PBMCs. RNA transcripts were the source from which TCR beta CDR3 regions were amplified. RT-PCR with HTBI primers came first, then second-round multiplex PCR. One entry per CDR3 protein, called by TCRdb with MiXCR from the multiplex PCR reads. Of 400,000 or so distinct CDR3 sequences listed, approximately 18% are singletons. V lost 2 bases to trimming and J lost 4 bases, with 11 bases between them. The CDR3 length is 15 residues. Germline-derived CDR1 and CDR2 are SEHNR and FQNEAQ (reference sequence).

Source material: peripheral blood. The TCR sequence derives from an adult woman with stable Graves' hyperthyroidism. This chain joins TRBV7-9 and TRBJ2-2; D might be TRBD1 or TRBD2, each matching 5 bases. This CDR3 reads CASSLLAGSTGELFF. In DNA, the CDR3 is TGTGCCAGCAGCTTACTTGCAGGGAGCACCGGGGAGCTGTTTTTT.